The 14 T cell receptor beta chains listed next were all sequenced from one sample in a study of cytomegalovirus exposure and HLA in healthy donors. PCR amplification relied on 60 Vbeta primers (plus 13 Jbeta primers). Sequenced by immunoSEQ multiplex PCR; TCRdb stores in-frame clones only, minus some. Of 110,000 to 150,000 clones detected, over 75% appear once; the ten largest clones hold 8.8%. The sample taken for sequencing was PBMCs. These receptors originate from a woman aged 45 to 65 in good health and CMV-seropositive.

The chain uses TRBV2 and TRBJ1-4; D call uncertain. Trimming left V 6 bases short and J 7 bases short, with 15 bases between. This CDR3 has 14 amino acids. Germline CDR1 SNHLY, CDR2 FYNNEI. CDR3 residues: CASSTSWASEKLFF. The CDR3 nucleotides read TGTGCCAGCAGCACCAGCTGGGCCAGTGAAAAACTGTTTTTT. Together with reference TRBV2 and TRBJ1-4, the CDR3 gives the full variable domain: EPEVTQTPSHQVTQMGQEVILRCVPISNHLYFYWYRQILGQKVEFLVSFYNNEISEKSEIFDDQFSVERPDGSNFTLKIRSTKLEDSAMYFCASSTSWASEKLFFGSGTQLSVL.

This clone occurred a few times. The chain uses TRBV28 and TRBJ2-1; tentatively, D is TRBD2 (6 bases). V was pared by 5 bases and J by 7 bases, with 9 bases between. Per germline, CDR1 MDHEN and CDR2 SYDVKM. This CDR3 region has 12 residues. DNA of the CDR3: TGTGCCAGCAGTCGGGGGTGGAATGAGCAGTTCTTC. Its protein is CASSRGWNEQFF. The variable domain in full, with the rest retrieved from reference TRBV28 and TRBJ2-1, is DVKVTQSSRYLVKRTGEKVFLECVQDMDHENMFWYRQDPGLGLRLIYFSYDVKMKEKGDIPEGYSVSREKKERFSLILESASTNQTSMYLCASSRGWNEQFFGPGTRLTVL.

The V and J genes are TRBV5-1 and TRBJ2-6; 9 nucleotides align to TRBD2. Per the germline V gene, CDR1 is SGHRS and CDR2 is YFSETQ. The CDR3 spans 17 residues. The trim removed 2 bases at V and 0 bases at J, leaving 3 bases unmatched. The CDR3 sequence is CASSFSGGSSGANVLTF. As DNA, the CDR3 is TGCGCCAGCAGCTTTAGCGGGGGCTCCTCTGGGGCCAACGTCCTGACTTTC.

The V gene is TRBV11-1, the J gene TRBJ2-2; 9 positions agree with TRBD2. Germline V gives CDR1 SGHAT, CDR2 FQDESV (reference sequence). The V segment lost 4 bases and the J segment 6 bases; nucleotides outside the gene matches: 6. This CDR3 has 15 amino acids. For the CDR3, the DNA is TGTGCCAGCAGCTATAGCGGGGGAGGGTCCGGGGAGCTGTTTTTT. Translated: CASSYSGGGSGELFF. Drawing the rest from reference TRBV11-1 and TRBJ2-2, the complete variable domain is EAEVAQSPRYKITEKSQAVAFWCDPISGHATLYWYRQILGQGPELLVQFQDESVVDDSQLPKDRFSAERLKGVDSTLKIQPAELGDSAMYLCASSYSGGGSGELFFGEGSRLTVL.

The chain recombines TRBV28 with TRBJ2-1; 7 nucleotides line up with TRBD1. After removal of 6 bases from V and 5 bases from J, the junction contained 4 bases not matched to a gene. The CDR3 is 13 amino acids. Germline values: CDR1 MDHEN, CDR2 SYDVKM. For the CDR3, the DNA is TGTGCCAGCAGGGTGACAGGGAACAATGAGCAGTTCTTC. Translated: CASRVTGNNEQFF.

The rearrangement uses TRBV28 and TRBJ1-5; D remains unclear. Germline assignment: CDR1 MDHEN and CDR2 SYDVKM. Between the trimmed V and J ends, which lost 3 bases and 7 bases, there was a span of 13 bases. This CDR3 comprises 14 residues. CDR3 in DNA: TGTGCCAGCAGTTTTGCGTACAGAAGGCAGCCCCAGCATTTT. It yields the protein CASSFAYRRQPQHF.

This clone was counted ten times or more. The chain is built from TRBV5-1 and TRBJ2-2; TRBD2 aligns across 8 bases. CDR1 and CDR2 (germline): SGHRS, YFSETQ. V lost 0 bases, J lost 4 bases, and 8 bases stayed unmatched. The CDR3 is made up of 17 amino acids. DNA of the CDR3: TGCGCCAGCAGCTTGGAGGGGCGGGGGGACTTCACCGGGGAGCTGTTTTTT. Its translation: CASSLEGRGDFTGELFF. The entire variable domain, with the rest obtained from reference TRBV5-1 and TRBJ2-2, is as follows: KAGVTQTPRYLIKTRGQQVTLSCSPISGHRSVSWYQQTPGQGLQFLFEYFSETQRNKGNFPGRFSGRQFSNSRSEMNVSTLELGDSALYLCASSLEGRGDFTGELFFGEGSRLTVL.

The chain employs TRBV6-5 and TRBJ1-2; D not resolved. Trimming took 0 bases from V and 7 from J, leaving 9 bases between them. CDR3 length: 13 residues. The germline V gene has CDR1 MNHEY and CDR2 SVGAGI. CDR3 DNA sequence: TGTGCCAGCAGTTACTCGATCCGGGGTGGCTACACCTTC. The encoded protein is CASSYSIRGGYTF.

There are a few counts of this clone. V is TRBV29-1 and J is TRBJ2-5; the match to TRBD1 covers 7 bases. Germline V gene sequence: CDR1 SQVTM, CDR2 ANQGSEA. The junction had 14 bases not matched to a gene; V was cut back by 3 bases and J by 4 bases. The CDR3 contains 16 residues. The CDR3 nucleotides read TGCAGCGTTGATCCGAGGAGACAGGGTGTTCGAGAGACCCAGTACTTC. It encodes CSVDPRRQGVRETQYF.

The chain carries TRBV7-8 and TRBJ1-4, with D possibly TRBD1 on 5 matching bases. Looked up from germline, CDR1 is SGHVS and CDR2 is FQNEAQ. V lost 0 bases to trimming and J lost 12 bases, with 14 bases between them. The CDR3 spans 14 residues. CDR3 region: CASSLAFIGAQLFF. CDR3 DNA: TGTGCCAGCAGCTTAGCGTTTATAGGGGCTCAACTGTTTTTT.

The rearrangement joins TRBV5-1 to TRBJ2-3; weak D call: TRBD2 (5 bases). Per germline, CDR1 SGHRS and CDR2 YFSETQ. The CDR3 contains 14 residues. The V and J ends lost 2 bases and 1 base respectively, with 8 bases between them. As DNA, the CDR3 is TGCGCCAGCAGCTTTTTCGGGGGCACAGATACGCAGTATTTT. This translates into CASSFFGGTDTQYF.

The J gene is TRBJ1-1, the V gene TRBV27; TRBD1 matches 8 bases. The ends lost 5 bases at V and 4 bases at J; junction bases unmatched: 6. The CDR3 totals 14 residues. The germline V gene encodes CDR1 MNHEY and CDR2 SMNVEV (reference sequence). CDR3 DNA sequence: TGTGCCAGCAGTGACGGACAGGGTATCACTGAAGCTTTCTTT. Translating gives CASSDGQGITEAFF.

The V gene is TRBV19, the J gene TRBJ2-2; 8 bases agree with TRBD1. CDR3 length: 16 residues. Germline assignment: CDR1 LNHDA and CDR2 SQIVND (reference sequence). The junction had 14 bases not matched to a gene; V was cut back by 9 bases and J by 5 bases. CDR3 loop: CASTSPGQGATGELFF. CDR3 bases: TGTGCCAGCACAAGTCCCGGTCAGGGGGCAACCGGGGAGCTGTTTTTT. The full variable domain, its missing parts supplied by reference TRBV19 and TRBJ2-2, is DGGITQSPKYLFRKEGQNVTLSCEQNLNHDAMYWYRQDPGQGLRLIYYSQIVNDFQKGDIAEGYSVSREKKESFPLTVTSAQKNPTAFYLCASTSPGQGATGELFFGEGSRLTVL.

The V call is TRBV7-2, the J call TRBJ1-4; D call uncertain. The CDR3 totals 12 residues. From germline, CDR1 is SGHTA and CDR2 FQGNSA. V was shortened by 5 bases and J by 14 bases, with 15 bases between the two germline ends. CDR3 coding DNA: TGTGCCAGCAGCGGCCCGCGGAGGTCGCTGTTTTTT. Protein product: CASSGPRRSLFF.